The 11 T cell receptor beta chains reported below all come from one sample, sequenced in a study of glioma-infiltrating T cells. Amplification of TCR alpha and beta CDR3 regions from RNA used iRepertoire nested multiplex PCR. Using its own MiXCR run on the multiplex PCR reads, TCRdb lists one record per CDR3 protein. In the table there are about 130,000 distinct CDR3 sequences, around 23% of which are singletons. The sample comprised glioma tissue, nonneoplastic brain tissue, or PBMCs (not recorded which). These receptors came from a human donor with low-grade glioma or glioblastoma, undergoing nonglioma brain surgery, or in good health (not recorded which).

This chain joins TRBV28 and TRBJ2-2; D is unresolved. The germline CDR1 and CDR2 sequences are MDHEN and SYDVKM. This CDR3 contains 15 residues. V lost 4 bases and J 8 bases, leaving 17 bases between the germline ends. In nucleotides, the CDR3 is TGTGCCAGCAGTTCAAGAGCCTTCAGCCCAGGGGAGCTGTTTTTT. It specifies CASSSRAFSPGELFF.

This clonotype has more than one count but fewer than ten. The chain employs TRBV2 and TRBJ1-6; D is unresolved. Germline values: CDR1 SNHLY, CDR2 FYNNEI. V lost 6 bases to trimming and J lost 3 bases, with 9 bases between them. The CDR3 totals 14 residues. The CDR3 sequence is CASRMGSYNSPLHF. The DNA for the CDR3 is TGTGCCAGCAGGATGGGGAGCTATAATTCACCCCTCCACTTT.

This clonotype was counted a few times. V gene TRBV2 combines with J gene TRBJ1-6; TRBD1 agrees at 8 bases. CDR1 is SNHLY, CDR2 FYNNEI, per germline. This CDR3 has 15 amino acids. The trim removed 5 bases at V and 6 bases at J, leaving 6 bases unmatched. The CDR3 loop is CASSPGTGINSPLHF. CDR3 sequence (DNA): TGTGCCAGCAGTCCCGGGACAGGAATTAATTCACCCCTCCACTTT.

This clonotype was counted many times. The chain joins TRBV2 to TRBJ1-2; perhaps TRBD1 as D (6 bases). Germline V gene lookup returns CDR1 SNHLY and CDR2 FYNNEI. The CDR3 length is 13 residues. V gave up 1 base and J gave up 4 bases, with 7 bases separating them. CDR3 bases: TGTGCCAGCAGTGAAGGAGGGGGCTATGGCTACACCTTC. Its translation: CASSEGGGYGYTF.

In this sample, this clonotype turned up many times. The rearrangement links TRBV20-1 to TRBJ2-3, with D maybe TRBD1 (6 bases). Germline CDR1 DFQATT, CDR2 SNEGSKA (reference sequence). This CDR3 comprises 15 residues. V gave up 0 bases and J gave up 2 bases, with 12 bases separating them. In nucleotides, the CDR3 is TGCAGTGCTAGAGATCTGAACAGGGACACAGATACGCAGTATTTT. As protein: CSARDLNRDTDTQYF.

Many counts were recorded for this clonotype. The chain carries TRBV28 and TRBJ2-1, with TRBD2 identical over 7 bases. This CDR3 region has 16 residues. CDR1 is MDHEN, CDR2 SYDVKM, per germline. With V trimmed by 4 bases and J by 0 bases, 6 bases remained unmatched. This CDR3 is CASSSMAGDSYNEQFF. In nucleotides, the CDR3 is TGTGCCAGCAGTTCGATGGCGGGGGACTCCTACAATGAGCAGTTCTTC.

This clonotype has only a few counts. This chain links TRBV28 with TRBJ2-7; D is ambiguous. Trimming took off 3 bases at V and 3 bases at J, with 9 bases between the two ends. This CDR3 is 13 amino acids long. Germline lookup yields CDR1 MDHEN and CDR2 SYDVKM. CDR3 sequence reads: CASSFGRSYEQYV. The CDR3 coding sequence is TGTGCCAGCAGTTTCGGGCGGAGCTACGAGCAGTACGTC.

The table lists this clonotype with many counts. The chain is built from TRBV6-1 and TRBJ2-7, with D unclear. CDR1 MNHNS and CDR2 SASEGT come from the germline V gene. With 2 bases removed from V and 2 bases from J, the gap between germline ends came to 10 bases. The CDR3 is made up of 14 amino acids. Here the CDR3 reads CASSEREGTYEQYV. Here the CDR3 DNA reads TGTGCCAGCAGTGAAAGGGAAGGCACCTACGAGCAGTACGTC.

This clonotype was seen ten or more times. The chain links TRBV6-1 to TRBJ1-6; D unresolved. Per the germline V gene, CDR1 is MNHNS and CDR2 is SASEGT. V was trimmed by 6 bases and J by 8 bases, leaving 11 bases between them. The CDR3 is 13 residues long. The CDR3 region has the DNA TGTGCCAGCAGATGGCCTGGTGATTCACCCCTCCACTTT. Translated, it gives CASRWPGDSPLHF.

The chain uses TRBV11-1 and TRBJ2-1; maybe TRBD2 (6 bases). The CDR3 consists of 17 residues. V lost 5 bases to trimming and J lost 2 bases, with 19 bases between them. Per the germline V gene, CDR1 is SGHAT and CDR2 is FQDESV (reference sequence). The CDR3 sequence: CASSAPAGLKTYNEQFF. The CDR3 coding sequence is TGTGCCAGCAGCGCTCCCGCGGGACTCAAAACCTACAATGAGCAGTTCTTC.

The chain has TRBV5-1 and TRBJ2-2; weak D call: TRBD1 (6 bases). The CDR3 has 14 residues. V was cut by 4 bases and J by 6 bases, with 13 bases left in between. CDR1 and CDR2 from the germline V gene are SGHRS and YFSETQ. The CDR3 is CASSTGNRAGELFF. The CDR3 bases are TGCGCCAGCAGCACCGGCAACAGGGCCGGGGAGCTGTTTTTT.